Listed here is a single TCR beta chain. In the original analysis: Reference gene primer amplification yielded estimated nucleated cell counts. Profiling relied on immunoSEQ multiplex PCR, and the TCRdb table lists in-frame clones only, not all of them. V and J calls and clone size are copied from that table; D and trimming were computed from the DNA. The sample carries a few hundred thousand clones, 65% to 85% recorded once. These data originate in a study of blood T cell repertoires in COVID-19. Study-level information: T cells, B-cell-depleted T cells, or PBMCs provided the cDNA or gDNA that served as material.

The CDR3 is 14 residues long. Germline assignment: CDR1 MNHNS and CDR2 SASEGT. Trimming removed 2 bases from V and 7 bases from J, with 11 bases in between. Sequences were obtained from PBMCs or T cells enriched from blood (not recorded which). The receptor was derived from a woman aged 40 to 50 with acute COVID-19. The chain employs TRBV6-1 and TRBJ1-4; D unclear. The CDR3 loop is CASSEFRRGEKLFF. CDR3 bases: TGTGCCAGCAGTGAATTCCGTCGGGGTGAAAAACTGTTTTTT.